The next 7 T cell receptor beta chains were all read from a single sample in a study of blood T cell repertoires in COVID-19. Clones were sequenced by immunoSEQ multiplex PCR, and TCRdb holds only the in-frame ones, with some missing. The data show about 33,000 clones, 85% seen once. Sequenced sample: peripheral blood. The receptors were gathered from a man in his 60s with active COVID-19.

This CDR3 reads CAISARSSYNEQFF. The CDR3 nucleotides read TGTGCCATCAGTGCGAGGAGCTCCTACAATGAGCAGTTCTTC. This sequence joins TRBV10-3 and TRBJ2-1; no clear D gene. Looked up from germline, CDR1 is ENHRY and CDR2 is SYGVKD. Trimming took off 4 bases at V and 0 bases at J, with 7 bases between the two ends. This CDR3 comprises 14 residues.

The chain has TRBV5-1 and TRBJ1-1; D call uncertain. Per the germline V gene, CDR1 is SGHRS and CDR2 is YFSETQ. This CDR3 has 16 residues. Trimming stripped 4 bases from V and 6 bases from J, with 22 bases between. The DNA for the CDR3 is TGCGCCAGCAGCCCTGGCCCCGGCGGTCCCCACTCTGAAGCTTTCTTT. Amino acids: CASSPGPGGPHSEAFF.

The chain links TRBV3-1 (or the pseudogene TRBV3-2) to TRBJ2-7; 10 nucleotides match TRBD1. The CDR3 contains 18 residues. The V gene end was trimmed by 1 base and the J gene end by 1 base; junction bases not matched to a gene: 10. The germline gives CDR1 LGHDT, CDR2 YNNKEL (reference sequence). The CDR3: CASSQGSLRDRGSYEQYF. The DNA of the CDR3 is TGTGCCAGCAGCCAAGGATCTTTGCGGGACAGGGGATCCTACGAGCAGTACTTC.

The chain uses TRBV27 and TRBJ2-6, with TRBD1 as a possible D gene (6 bases). The CDR3 runs 12 residues. V dropped 8 bases and J dropped 4 bases, with 6 bases sitting between them. From germline, CDR1 is MNHEY and CDR2 SMNVEV (reference sequence). The CDR3 nucleotides are TGTGCCAGCGGACAGGGGGCCAACGTCCTGACTTTC. Its translation: CASGQGANVLTF.

The chain links TRBV18 to TRBJ2-7, with 8 bases lining up with TRBD1. Germline loops: CDR1 KGHSH, CDR2 LQKENI. The junction had 9 bases not matched to a gene; V was cut back by 6 bases and J by 2 bases. This CDR3 has 15 residues. The CDR3 coding sequence is TGTGCCAGCTCCCCCGGGACAGGTGGGACCTACGAGCAGTACTTC. Translating it yields CASSPGTGGTYEQYF.

This chain uses TRBV6-1 with TRBJ2-4, with 12 bases lining up with TRBD2. V lost 4 bases and J lost 0; bases outside the gene matches: 1. Germline V gene data show CDR1 as MNHNS and CDR2 as SASEGT. There are 16 residues in the CDR3. The CDR3 loop reads CASSGGLAGAKNIQYF. CDR3 sequence (DNA): TGTGCCAGCAGTGGGGGACTAGCGGGAGCCAAAAACATTCAGTACTTC.

The J gene is TRBJ2-5, the V gene TRBV15; 7 bases are shared with TRBD2. This CDR3 contains 14 residues. J lost 3 bases, V lost 0 bases, and 1 base had no gene match. Germline loops: CDR1 LNHNV, CDR2 YYDKDF (reference sequence). The CDR3 DNA sequence: TGTGCCACCAGCAGAGATCTAGCGGAAGAGACCCAGTACTTC. This sequence encodes CATSRDLAEETQYF.